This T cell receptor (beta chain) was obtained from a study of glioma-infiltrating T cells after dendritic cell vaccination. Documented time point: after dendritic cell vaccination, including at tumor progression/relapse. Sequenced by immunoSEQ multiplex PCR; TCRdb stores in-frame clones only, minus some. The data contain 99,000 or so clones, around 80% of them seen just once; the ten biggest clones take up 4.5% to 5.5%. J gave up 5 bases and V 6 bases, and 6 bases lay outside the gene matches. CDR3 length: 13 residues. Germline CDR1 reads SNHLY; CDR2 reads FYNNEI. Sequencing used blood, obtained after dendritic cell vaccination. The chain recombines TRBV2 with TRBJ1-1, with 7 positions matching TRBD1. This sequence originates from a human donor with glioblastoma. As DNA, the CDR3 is TGTGCCAGCAGGGCTCCAGGGGGAACTGAAGCTTTCTTT. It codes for CASRAPGGTEAFF.